This T cell receptor (beta chain) was sequenced during a study of cytomegalovirus exposure and HLA in healthy donors (dated by TCRdb to 2016 to 2017). Concerning the study at large: In an earlier analysis of under 750 of the donors, 276 Gb of sequence data and approximately 100 million unique TCR beta sequences from roughly 180 million T cells were reported. Roughly 300 gigabases of sequencing data and tens of millions of unique TCR sequences were included in an early release covering 550 to 800 HLA-typed donors. The genetic ancestry cluster associated with self-reported Caucasian donors included roughly four fifths of the 350 to 500 genotyped donors. The study aimed to test whether signatures of past pathogen exposure could be identified by cataloging public T cell receptors. The T cell repertoires of some 670 subjects were profiled by immunosequencing and related to cytomegalovirus serostatus. A separate validation cohort of over 95 different subjects was used in addition to the approximately 640-subject first cohort. The study combined high-throughput TCR immunosequencing, statistical association of individual TCRs with disease status, and machine learning to predict cytomegalovirus infection status. A later analysis re-analyzed previously published TCR beta repertoires from 660 or so donors and added high-resolution HLA genotyping to study TCR occurrence patterns. The later analysis used no new phenotypic data to find candidate immune exposures, relying instead on TCR beta sequences and their occurrence across donors. To decide whether each TCR beta V gene segment behaved as functional or pseudogenic, an earlier analysis of several hundred of the donors relied on high-throughput TCR beta sequencing. Donor age, sex, ethnicity and CMV serostatus were compiled together with the repertoire data. In a later genetic analysis, genome-wide SNP genotypes for about 55% of the roughly 700 donors were used, and that subset was treated as a discovery cohort. All discovery cohort repertoires had been generated on a single sequencing platform. Both class I and class II loci were covered by HLA typing, at four-digit resolution. Typing coverage differed by locus: A, B, C, DRB1 and DQB1 were typed in about 629-630 donors, DQA1 in about 560, DPA1 in nearly 610, and DPB1 in approximately 450. Five DR-DQ haplotypes were treated as single units for association and clustering because of strong linkage in the cohort. On average, around 240,000 unique TCR beta nucleotide sequences were sequenced per donor among a few hundred genotyped donors of the cohort, with about 19% of those sequences being non-productive. General conclusions and limits of the study: CMV serostatus was the only immune exposure information available for the cohort. Assigning TCR associations to individual alleles was difficult when HLA alleles, especially DR and DQ, strongly co-occurred. Cytomegalovirus status was reported to be diagnosed by the classifier with high specificity and sensitivity in both the original and validation cohorts. HLA typing was unavailable for some donors at each locus, so association tests used only the typed subset. The sequencing pipeline was judged likely to have produced a cluster of highly shared sequence variants as a technical artifact. In an earlier analysis of 587 of the donors, most TCR beta V segments were observed in productive rearrangements about 90% or about 30% of the time, broadly matching IMGT annotations. According to the authors, the approach could potentially be generalized to other disease states and immunological phenotypes. A later analysis found that HLA-associated TCR beta chains were more clonally expanded and had lower generation probabilities than equally common non-associated chains. Because counts were too low, about 15 rarely observed V segments, including chromosome 9 orphons, were left out of the earlier analysis of 587 of the donors. A further reported finding was that TCR beta sequences accurately predicted the HLA-A and HLA-B alleles for most subjects in the first cohort. According to a later genetic analysis, donors in an Asian-associated ancestry cluster had fewer N-insertions in productive TCRs than the approximately 650-donor mean. The presence/absence analyses assumed that sequencing depth was roughly uniform across donors, and that assumption may not be true. In a later analysis, several top co-occurrence clusters were reported to appear linked to parvovirus B19, influenza, CMV and Epstein-Barr virus. Correlated functional status among segregating V segments might reflect linkage disequilibrium, but an unknown experimental factor could not be ruled out. A later genetic analysis associated a missense DCLRE1C variant with V-gene and J-gene trimming of TCR beta chains, and an independent cohort replicated the association. The study listed approximately 150 TCR beta chains as associated with cytomegalovirus. This cohort had only TCR beta chains sequenced, and the lack of alpha or paired-chain data limited which features could be detected. In vitro tests confirmed that a few of the cytomegalovirus-associated TCR beta chains recognize cytomegalovirus antigens. In a later analysis, TCR association rates were found to vary across HLA loci, with the most associated TCRs seen for DRB1 alleles and the fewest for HLA-C alleles. Some IMGT-functional V segments, including TRBV6-2 and TRBV6-3, could not be distinguished by the 87-base-pair reads and were therefore excluded. Most CMV-associated TCR beta chains appeared to be HLA-restricted in a later analysis, and the HLA associations seemed to be driven largely by CMV exposure. Across donors, most TCR sequences were observed very rarely, whereas some public TCRs were present in many individuals. In a later analysis, about 16,000 TCR beta sequences were associated with specific HLA alleles at a false discovery rate of 0.05.

The cohort was made up of 650 to 700 healthy bone marrow donors. At the time of sampling, all cohort members were nominally healthy, though unrecorded immune exposures were likely present. The donor was CMV seronegative and belonged to the group of around 400 seronegative cohort members. A peripheral blood sample was collected from each donor, and TCR beta sequencing was performed on peripheral blood mononuclear cells. The Qiagen DNeasy Blood Extraction Kit was used to extract genomic DNA from the blood cell samples. Library preparation used the immunoSEQ multiplex PCR assay. The multiplex PCR relied on a mix of 60 forward primers for TCR Vbeta segments and 13 reverse primers for TCR Jbeta segments. The CDR3 region of rearranged TCR beta genes was amplified from genomic DNA with a multiplex PCR assay. The Illumina HiSeq System was used to sequence the amplified TCR beta libraries as 87-base-pair reads. The authors' analysis ran thus. A later analysis tallied approximately 87 million unique TCR beta chains across the 600 to 700 repertoires, and approximately 11 million of those chains were shared by two or more donors. Raw reads were error-corrected and collapsed into unique sequences with a nearest-neighbor algorithm that merged closely related sequences to remove PCR and sequencing errors. V, D and J gene segments were assigned by aligning CDR3 sequences to IMGT reference sequences. For a sequence to be retained, a match of at least six nucleotides was required to both a V gene segment and a J gene segment. A rearrangement counted as productive if the CDR3 had no stop codons and remained in frame with V and J, and every other rearrangement counted as non-productive. CDR3 was defined by IMGT convention, running from the second conserved V-encoded cysteine to the conserved J-encoded phenylalanine. The earlier analysis of about 590 of the donors excluded sequences that lacked an unambiguous match to a single V gene segment. In an earlier analysis of approximately 590 of the donors, V segments were called functional above 56.7% productive rearrangements and were called segregating when the between-donor standard deviation exceeded 5%. To diagnose cytomegalovirus status from the catalog of TCR beta chain sequences, a statistical classification framework was built. In a later analysis, TCR nucleotide sequences were compared against IMGT/GENE-DB human TR gene sequences so that V and J genes could be assigned. Using the TCRdist pipeline, a later analysis assigned CDR3 sequences along with most-parsimonious VDJ recombination scenarios. A later analysis defined each TCR beta chain by its CDR3 amino acid sequence plus V-gene family, and excluded reads lacking a unique V-gene family. In a later analysis, approximately 640 highly shared, low-generation-probability nucleotide sequences were removed to address suspected cross-contamination and a sequencing artifact. In a later analysis, a clonal expansion index for each public chain was calculated from normalized within-repertoire ranks of inferred template counts. Generation probabilities in a later analysis came from a VDJ recombination model fitted to out-of-frame rearrangements, and those results were checked against IGoR. A later analysis scored TCR-TCR, TCR-HLA and TCR-CMV co-occurrence with hypergeometric tests, applying a repertoire-size bias correction to TCR pairs. To estimate false discovery rates, a later analysis permuted the HLA or CMV assignments 20 times. In a later analysis, co-occurring TCRs were grouped using DBSCAN, with TCRdist sequence similarity added in when clustering inside HLA-allele-positive subsets. For co-occurrence clustering, repertoires with fewer than 30,000 or more than 120,000 public chains were excluded, along with four or five repertoires with anomalous nucleotide sharing. TCRdb limited this immuneACCESS table to in-frame rearrangements with V and J called. A share of clones is missing; checked studies link under half to unresolved V genes, and the rest is unexplained. D and trimming come from the DNA, and the V and J calls and clone size come from that table. This sample lists 150,000 to 200,000 clones; around 81% were detected once. The ten largest clones capture 2% to 2.5% of the sample.

The germline V gene supplies CDR1 MDHEN and CDR2 SYDVKM. CDR3 length: 12 amino acids, cysteine to phenylalanine. Only the CDR3 region is kept as DNA, spanning 36 bases read in frame from base 1. This clone was detected only once. The specificity of this receptor is unknown. Per-base qualities were not stored, and no clone one base away is much larger. This clonotype was obtained from a woman aged 30 to 39 in good health and CMV-seronegative. The specimen sequenced was PBMCs. The V and J segments used are TRBV28 and TRBJ2-5, with TRBD1 as a weak D call on 5 bases. The closer fit of TRBJ2-7 to the DNA end suggests the J call may be wrong. CDR3 loop: CASSSGLNEQYF. The nucleotide sequence reads as follows: TGTGCCAGCAGCTCAGGGTTAAACGAGCAGTACTTC.